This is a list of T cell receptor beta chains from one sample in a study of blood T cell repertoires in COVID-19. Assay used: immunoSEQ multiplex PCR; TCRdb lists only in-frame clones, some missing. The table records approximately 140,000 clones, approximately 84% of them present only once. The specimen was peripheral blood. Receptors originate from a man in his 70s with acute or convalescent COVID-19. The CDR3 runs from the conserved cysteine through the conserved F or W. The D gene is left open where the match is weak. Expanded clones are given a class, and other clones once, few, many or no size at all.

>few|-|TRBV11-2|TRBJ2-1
CASSPVVTSSYNEQFF
TGTGCCAGCAGCCCAGTGGTCACTAGCTCCTACAATGAGCAGTTCTTC
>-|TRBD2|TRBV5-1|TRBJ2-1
CASSPLAGGDNEQFF
TGCGCCAGCAGCCCCCTAGCGGGGGGGGACAATGAGCAGTTCTTC
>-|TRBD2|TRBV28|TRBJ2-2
CASTLRGSGTGELFF
TGTGCCAGCACCCTTCGCGGGAGCGGCACCGGGGAGCTGTTTTTT
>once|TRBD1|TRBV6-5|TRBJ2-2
CASRAGTGNTGELFF
TGTGCCAGCAGGGCCGGGACAGGTAACACCGGGGAGCTGTTTTTT
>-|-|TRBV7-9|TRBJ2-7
CASSFDTEEQYF
TGTGCCAGCAGCTTTGACACCGAGGAGCAGTACTTC
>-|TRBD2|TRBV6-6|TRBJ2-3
CASSYRLAGGPDTQYF
TGTGCCAGCAGTTACCGACTAGCGGGAGGGCCAGATACGCAGTATTTT
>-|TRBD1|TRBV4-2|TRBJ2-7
CASSQDDREFYEQYF
TGTGCCAGCAGCCAAGACGACAGGGAGTTTTACGAGCAGTACTTC
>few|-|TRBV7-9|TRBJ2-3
CASSTQGTDTQYF
TGTGCCAGCAGCACGCAGGGCACAGATACGCAGTATTTT
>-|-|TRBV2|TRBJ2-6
CASRAGQSGANVLTF
TGTGCCAGCAGGGCCGGACAGTCTGGGGCCAACGTCCTGACTTTC
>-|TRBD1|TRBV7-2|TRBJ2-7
CASSYGQGAVRYEQYF
TGTGCCAGCAGCTACGGACAGGGCGCGGTACGCTACGAGCAGTACTTC
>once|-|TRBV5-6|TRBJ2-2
CASSWASYTGELFF
TGTGCCAGCAGCTGGGCGAGTTACACCGGGGAGCTGTTTTTT
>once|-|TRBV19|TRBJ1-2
CASSGDLTAGVGGYTF
TGTGCCAGTAGTGGAGACTTAACCGCAGGGGTGGGTGGCTACACCTTC
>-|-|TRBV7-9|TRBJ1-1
CASTSRRMNTEAFF
TGTGCCAGCACCTCTAGAAGGATGAACACTGAAGCTTTCTTT
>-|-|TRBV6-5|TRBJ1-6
CASRTDSGRSPLHF
TGTGCCAGCAGGACAGATTCCGGGAGGTCACCCCTCCACTTT
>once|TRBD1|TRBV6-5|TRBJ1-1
CATVTGATEAFF
TGTGCCACCGTAACAGGGGCCACTGAAGCTTTCTTT
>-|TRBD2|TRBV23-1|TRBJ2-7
CASSHRGVRTRYEQYF
TGCGCCAGCAGTCATCGGGGGGTTAGGACCCGCTACGAGCAGTACTTC
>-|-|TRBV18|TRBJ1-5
CASRGEGNQPQHF
TGTGCCAGCCGGGGTGAGGGCAATCAGCCCCAGCATTTT
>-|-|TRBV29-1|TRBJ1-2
CSVGQNGYTF
TGCAGCGTCGGACAGAATGGCTACACCTTC
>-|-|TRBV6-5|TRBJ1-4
CAGGSPGKDEKLFF
TGTGCCGGAGGAAGTCCGGGAAAGGATGAAAAACTGTTTTTT
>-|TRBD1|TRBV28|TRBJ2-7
CASRIPGQGYEQYF
TGTGCCAGCAGGATTCCGGGACAGGGCTACGAGCAGTACTTC
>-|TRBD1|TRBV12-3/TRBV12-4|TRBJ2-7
CASRLTGAYEQYF
TGTGCCAGCAGGTTGACAGGGGCCTACGAGCAGTACTTC
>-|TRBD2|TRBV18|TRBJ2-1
CASSSNLGRDGSYNEQFF
TGTGCCAGCTCATCTAATCTAGGGAGGGACGGCTCCTACAATGAGCAGTTCTTC
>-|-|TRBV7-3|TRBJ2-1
CASSPRQGGGHNEQFF
TGTGCCAGCAGCCCGCGACAGGGCGGGGGGCACAATGAGCAGTTCTTC
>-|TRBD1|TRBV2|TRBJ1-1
CASSDLSGTALNTEAFF
TGTGCCAGCAGTGACCTAAGTGGGACAGCCCTTAACACTGAAGCTTTCTTT
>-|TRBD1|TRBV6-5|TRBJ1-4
CASSYGQGAGNEKLFF
TGTGCCAGCAGTTACGGACAGGGAGCCGGTAATGAAAAACTGTTTTTT
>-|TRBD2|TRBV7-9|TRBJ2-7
CASSLAWGGSDEQYF
TGTGCCAGCAGCTTAGCGTGGGGAGGGTCTGACGAGCAGTACTTC
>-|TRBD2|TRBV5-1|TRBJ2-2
CASSLVPSGGMNTGELFF
TGCGCCAGCAGCTTGGTCCCCAGCGGGGGGATGAACACCGGGGAGCTGTTTTTT
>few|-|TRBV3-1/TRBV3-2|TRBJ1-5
CASSQEMPRVGDQPQHF
TGTGCCAGCAGCCAAGAAATGCCCCGGGTCGGAGATCAGCCCCAGCATTTT
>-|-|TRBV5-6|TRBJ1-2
CASSLGDRSVYGYTF
TGTGCCAGCAGCTTGGGTGACAGGAGTGTCTATGGCTACACCTTC
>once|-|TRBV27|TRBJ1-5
CASRSGGGLSNQPQHF
TGTGCCAGCAGGTCTGGGGGGGGATTGAGCAATCAGCCCCAGCATTTT
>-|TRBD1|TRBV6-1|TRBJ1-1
CASSDRGLTEAFF
TGTGCCAGCAGTGACAGGGGGCTCACTGAAGCTTTCTTT
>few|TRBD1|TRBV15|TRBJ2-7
CATSRDRHPGGQQYF
TGTGCCACCAGCAGAGACCGGCACCCAGGGGGCCAGCAGTACTTC
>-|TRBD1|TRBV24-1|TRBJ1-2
CATSDPTGLPGYTF
TGTGCCACCAGTGACCCGACAGGGTTACCCGGCTACACCTTC
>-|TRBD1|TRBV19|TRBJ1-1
CASAVRDRVEVRAFF
TGTGCCAGTGCCGTAAGGGACAGGGTAGAGGTGCGGGCTTTCTTT
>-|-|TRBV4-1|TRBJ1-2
CASSPANPEGYGYTF
TGCGCCAGCAGCCCGGCCAACCCAGAGGGCTATGGCTACACCTTC
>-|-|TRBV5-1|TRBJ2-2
CASSLDQGSTGELFF
TGCGCCAGCAGCTTGGATCAGGGGAGCACCGGGGAGCTGTTTTTT
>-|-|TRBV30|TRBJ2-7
CAWSSQGHPTEQYF
TGTGCCTGGAGTTCACAGGGACACCCCACCGAGCAGTACTTC
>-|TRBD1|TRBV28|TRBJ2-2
CASRGQGVGSGELFF
TGTGCCAGCAGGGGACAGGGCGTTGGCAGCGGGGAGCTGTTTTTT
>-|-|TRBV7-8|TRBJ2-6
CASSLLVTAGANVLTF
TGTGCCAGCAGCTTACTCGTAACGGCTGGGGCCAACGTCCTGACTTTC
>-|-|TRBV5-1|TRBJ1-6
CASSYGPGGTDNSPLHF
TGCGCCAGCAGCTACGGCCCGGGGGGGACCGATAATTCACCCCTCCACTTT
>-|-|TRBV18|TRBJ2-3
CATSGTPSTDTQYF
TGTGCCACCTCCGGGACACCCTCGACAGATACGCAGTATTTT
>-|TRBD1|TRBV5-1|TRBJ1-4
CASSTDRATNEKLFF
TGCGCCAGCAGCACAGACAGGGCTACTAATGAAAAACTGTTTTTT
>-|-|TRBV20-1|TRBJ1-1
CSAREGAFF
TGCAGTGCTAGGGAGGGAGCTTTCTTT
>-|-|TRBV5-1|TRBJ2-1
CASSLGTLSSYNEQFF
TGCGCCAGCAGCCTCGGGACTTTGAGCTCCTACAATGAGCAGTTCTTC
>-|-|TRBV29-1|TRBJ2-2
CSVDTGGTGELFF
TGCAGCGTTGACACCGGAGGCACCGGGGAGCTGTTTTTT
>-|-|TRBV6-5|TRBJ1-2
CASFGSRLHGYTF
TGTGCCAGCTTTGGCAGCAGACTCCATGGCTACACCTTC
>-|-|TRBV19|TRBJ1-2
CASSVLGGDYGYTF
TGTGCCAGTAGTGTCCTAGGTGGCGACTATGGCTACACCTTC
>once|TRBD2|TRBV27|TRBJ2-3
CASSRRLAGGGTDTQYF
TGTGCCAGCAGTAGGCGGCTAGCGGGAGGTGGGACAGATACGCAGTATTTT
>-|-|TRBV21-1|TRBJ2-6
CASSKTPDRVTGANVLTF
TGTGCCAGCAGCAAAACACCCGACAGGGTTACTGGGGCCAACGTCCTGACTTTC
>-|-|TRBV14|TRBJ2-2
CASSQDGPGGQWFSTGELFF
TGTGCCAGCAGCCAAGACGGGCCAGGGGGGCAGTGGTTTAGCACCGGGGAGCTGTTTTTT
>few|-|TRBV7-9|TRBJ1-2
CASSLPSGVAYGYTF
TGTGCCAGCAGCTTACCCTCCGGGGTGGCCTATGGCTACACCTTC
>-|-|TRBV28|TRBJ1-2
CASSPEQGRVYGYTF
TGTGCCAGCAGTCCCGAGCAAGGCAGGGTGTATGGCTACACCTTC
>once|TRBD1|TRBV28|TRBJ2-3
CASSMGQGGGVPTDTQYF
TGTGCCAGCAGTATGGGACAGGGAGGTGGGGTTCCCACAGATACGCAGTATTTT
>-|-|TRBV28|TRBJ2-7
CASTPLAAYEQYF
TGTGCCAGCACCCCCCTGGCTGCCTACGAGCAGTACTTC
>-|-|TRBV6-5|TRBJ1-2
CASSPGHGYGYTF
TGTGCCAGCAGCCCGGGACATGGCTATGGCTACACCTTC